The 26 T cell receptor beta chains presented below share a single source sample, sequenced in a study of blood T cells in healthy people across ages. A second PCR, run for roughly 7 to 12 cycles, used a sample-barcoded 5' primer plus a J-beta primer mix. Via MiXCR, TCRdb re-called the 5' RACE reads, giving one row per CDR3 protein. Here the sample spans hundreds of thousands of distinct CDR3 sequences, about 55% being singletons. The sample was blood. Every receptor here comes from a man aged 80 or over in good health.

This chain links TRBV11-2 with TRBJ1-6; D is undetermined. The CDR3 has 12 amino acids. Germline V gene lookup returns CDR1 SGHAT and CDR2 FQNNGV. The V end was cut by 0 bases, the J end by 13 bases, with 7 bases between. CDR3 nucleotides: TGTGCCAGCAGCTTAGATGGGCGTCCCCTCCACTTT. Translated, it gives CASSLDGRPLHF.

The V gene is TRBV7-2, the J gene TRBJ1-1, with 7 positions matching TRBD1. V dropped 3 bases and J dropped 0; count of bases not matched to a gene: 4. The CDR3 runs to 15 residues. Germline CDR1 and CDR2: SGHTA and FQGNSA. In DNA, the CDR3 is TGTGCCAGCAGCTTCAGCAGGGGGTTGAACACTGAAGCTTTCTTT. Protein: CASSFSRGLNTEAFF.

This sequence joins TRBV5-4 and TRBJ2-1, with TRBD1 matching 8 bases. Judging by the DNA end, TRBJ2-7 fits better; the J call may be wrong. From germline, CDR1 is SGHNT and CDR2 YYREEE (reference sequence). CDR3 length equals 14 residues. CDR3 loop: CASSFRTGSNGQYF. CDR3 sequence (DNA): TGTGCCAGCAGCTTCCGGACAGGGAGCAACGGGCAGTACTTC.

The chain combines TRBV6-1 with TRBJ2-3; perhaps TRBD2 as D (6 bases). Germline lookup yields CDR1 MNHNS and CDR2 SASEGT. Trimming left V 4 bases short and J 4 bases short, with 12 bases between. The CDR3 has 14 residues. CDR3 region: CASSASSVADTQYF. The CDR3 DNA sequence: TGTGCCAGCAGTGCCTCTAGCGTGGCAGATACGCAGTATTTT.

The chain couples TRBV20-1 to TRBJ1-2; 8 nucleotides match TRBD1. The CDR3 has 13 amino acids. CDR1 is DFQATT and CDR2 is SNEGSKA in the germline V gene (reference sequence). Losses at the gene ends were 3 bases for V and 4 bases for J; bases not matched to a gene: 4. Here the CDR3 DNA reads TGCAGTGCTAGTGTAACAGGGGGCTATGGCTACACCTTC. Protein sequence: CSASVTGGYGYTF.

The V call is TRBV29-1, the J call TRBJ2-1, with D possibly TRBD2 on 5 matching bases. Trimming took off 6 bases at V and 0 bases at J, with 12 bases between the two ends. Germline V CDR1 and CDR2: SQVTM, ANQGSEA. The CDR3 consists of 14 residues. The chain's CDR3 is CSVAAASSYNEQFF. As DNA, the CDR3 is TGCAGCGTGGCAGCGGCGAGCTCCTACAATGAGCAGTTCTTC.

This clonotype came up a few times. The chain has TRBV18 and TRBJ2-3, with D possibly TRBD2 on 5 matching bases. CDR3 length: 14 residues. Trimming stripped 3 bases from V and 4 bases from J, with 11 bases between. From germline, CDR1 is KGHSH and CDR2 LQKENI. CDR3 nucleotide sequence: TGTGCCAGCTCACCGGTAGCGTCGTCAGATACGCAGTATTTT. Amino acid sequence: CASSPVASSDTQYF.

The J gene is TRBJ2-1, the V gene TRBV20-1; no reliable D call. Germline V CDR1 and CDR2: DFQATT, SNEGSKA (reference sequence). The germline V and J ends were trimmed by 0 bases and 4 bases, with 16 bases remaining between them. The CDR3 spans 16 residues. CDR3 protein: CSARDRVGRAYNEQFF. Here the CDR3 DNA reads TGCAGTGCTAGAGATCGGGTAGGTCGGGCGTACAATGAGCAGTTCTTC.

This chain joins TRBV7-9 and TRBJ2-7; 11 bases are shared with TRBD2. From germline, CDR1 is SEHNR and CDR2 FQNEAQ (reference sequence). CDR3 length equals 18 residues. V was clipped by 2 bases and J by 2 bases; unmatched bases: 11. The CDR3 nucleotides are TGTGCCAGCAGCTTATGCACTAGCGGGAGCCAATGTGCCTACGAGCAGTACTTC. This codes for CASSLCTSGSQCAYEQYF.

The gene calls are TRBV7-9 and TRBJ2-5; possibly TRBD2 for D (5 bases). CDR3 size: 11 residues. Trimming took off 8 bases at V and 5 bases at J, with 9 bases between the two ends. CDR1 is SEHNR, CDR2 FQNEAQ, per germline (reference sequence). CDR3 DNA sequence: TGTGCCAGCGGTTCGGGGGAGACCCAGTACTTC. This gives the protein CASGSGETQYF.

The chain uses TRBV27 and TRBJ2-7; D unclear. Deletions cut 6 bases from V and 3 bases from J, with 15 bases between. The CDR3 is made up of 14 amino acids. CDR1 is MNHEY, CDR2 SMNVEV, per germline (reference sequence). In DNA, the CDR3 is TGTGCCAGCAGCCCAGGCCGAAGACTCTACGAGCAGTACTTC. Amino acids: CASSPGRRLYEQYF.

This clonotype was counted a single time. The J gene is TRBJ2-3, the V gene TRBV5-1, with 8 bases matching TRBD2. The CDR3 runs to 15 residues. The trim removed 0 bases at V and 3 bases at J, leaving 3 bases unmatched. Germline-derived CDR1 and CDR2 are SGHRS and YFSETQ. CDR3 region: CASSLEPSGTDTQYF. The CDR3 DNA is TGCGCCAGCAGCTTGGAGCCTAGCGGGACAGATACGCAGTATTTT.

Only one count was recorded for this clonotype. The CDR3 reads CASSSRGINEQFF. The CDR3 DNA sequence: TGTGCCAGCAGTTCCAGGGGGATCAATGAGCAGTTCTTC. The V and J genes are TRBV28 and TRBJ2-1; the match to TRBD1 covers 7 bases. Trimming took 4 bases from V and 6 from J; bases not matched to a gene: 3. Germline lookup yields CDR1 MDHEN and CDR2 SYDVKM. The CDR3 totals 13 residues.

The CDR3 here is CASGLMDRTIYEQYF. In DNA form, the CDR3 reads TGTGCTAGTGGTTTGATGGACAGGACAATCTACGAGCAGTACTTC. V and J are TRBV12-5 and TRBJ2-7; 7 nucleotides line up with TRBD1. V lost 2 bases and J lost 3; bases outside the gene matches: 7. Per the germline V gene, CDR1 is LGHNT and CDR2 is FRNRAP. The CDR3 has 15 amino acids.

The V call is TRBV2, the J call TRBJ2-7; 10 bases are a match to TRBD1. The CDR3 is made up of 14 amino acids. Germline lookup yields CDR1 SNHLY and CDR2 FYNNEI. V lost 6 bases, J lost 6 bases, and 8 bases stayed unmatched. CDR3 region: CASRPFWTGGEQYF. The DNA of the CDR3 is TGTGCCAGCAGGCCGTTTTGGACAGGGGGCGAGCAGTACTTC. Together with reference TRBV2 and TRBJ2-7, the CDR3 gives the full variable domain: EPEVTQTPSHQVTQMGQEVILRCVPISNHLYFYWYRQILGQKVEFLVSFYNNEISEKSEIFDDQFSVERPDGSNFTLKIRSTKLEDSAMYFCASRPFWTGGEQYFGPGTRLTVT.

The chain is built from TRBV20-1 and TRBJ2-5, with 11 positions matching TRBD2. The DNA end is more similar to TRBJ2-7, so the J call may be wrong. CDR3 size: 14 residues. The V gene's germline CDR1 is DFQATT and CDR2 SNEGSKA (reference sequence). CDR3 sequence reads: CSVVTSGDLGEQYF. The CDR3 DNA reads TGCAGTGTCGTGACTAGCGGGGACTTGGGCGAGCAGTACTTC.

The CDR3 coding sequence is TGCGCCAGCAGCAGTGGTCGGGGGGCCCTTAGGAATGAGCAGTTCTTC. It codes for CASSSGRGALRNEQFF. The V gene is TRBV5-1, the J gene TRBJ2-1, with a possible D match to TRBD2 (7 bases). This CDR3 has 16 amino acids. V was clipped by 4 bases and J by 7 bases, with 21 bases between them. Germline values: CDR1 SGHRS, CDR2 YFSETQ.

In nucleotides, the CDR3 is TGTGCCAGCATCGTCTTGCCGGGCCTCTACAAGGATACGCAGTATTTT. It specifies CASIVLPGLYKDTQYF. The rearrangement uses TRBV7-2 and TRBJ2-3; D unclear. This CDR3 contains 16 residues. V gave up 7 bases and J gave up 6 bases, with 23 bases separating them. CDR1 is SGHTA and CDR2 is FQGNSA in the germline V gene.

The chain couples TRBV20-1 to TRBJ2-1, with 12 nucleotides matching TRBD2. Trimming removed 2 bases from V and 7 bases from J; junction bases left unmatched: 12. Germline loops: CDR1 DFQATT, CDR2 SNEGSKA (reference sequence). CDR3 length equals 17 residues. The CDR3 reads CSARPPLAGGLVNEQFF. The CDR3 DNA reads TGCAGTGCTAGACCTCCCCTAGCGGGAGGGCTAGTAAATGAGCAGTTCTTC.

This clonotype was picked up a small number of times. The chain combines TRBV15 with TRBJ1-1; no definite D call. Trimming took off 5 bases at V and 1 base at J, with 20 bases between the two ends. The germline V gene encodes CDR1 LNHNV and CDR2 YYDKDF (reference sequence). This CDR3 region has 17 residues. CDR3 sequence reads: CATSQGGRVATNTEAFF. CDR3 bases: TGTGCCACCAGCCAAGGCGGTAGGGTTGCTACGAACACTGAAGCTTTCTTT. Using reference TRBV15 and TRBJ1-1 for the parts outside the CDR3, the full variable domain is DAMVIQNPRYQVTQFGKPVTLSCSQTLNHNVMYWYQQKSSQAPKLLFHYYDKDFNNEADTPDNFQSRRPNTSFCFLDIRSPGLGDTAMYLCATSQGGRVATNTEAFFGQGTRLTVV.

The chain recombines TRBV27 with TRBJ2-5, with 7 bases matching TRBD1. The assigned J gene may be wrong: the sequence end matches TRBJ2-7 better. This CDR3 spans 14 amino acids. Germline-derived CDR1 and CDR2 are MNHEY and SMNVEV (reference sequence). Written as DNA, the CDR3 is TGTGCCAGCAGTGTATACAGGGGACCCTACGAGCAGTACTTC. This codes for CASSVYRGPYEQYF.

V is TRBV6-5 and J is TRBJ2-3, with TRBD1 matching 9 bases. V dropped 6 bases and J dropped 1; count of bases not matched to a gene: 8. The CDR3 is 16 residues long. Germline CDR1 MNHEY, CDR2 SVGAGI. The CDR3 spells CASRPDRGFRTDTQYF. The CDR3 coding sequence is TGTGCCAGCAGACCCGACAGGGGGTTCCGCACAGATACGCAGTATTTT.

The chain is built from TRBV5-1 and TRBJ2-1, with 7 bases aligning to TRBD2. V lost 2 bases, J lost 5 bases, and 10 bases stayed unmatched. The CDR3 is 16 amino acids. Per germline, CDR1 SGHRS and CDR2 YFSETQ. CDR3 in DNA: TGCGCCAGCAGCTTCCGGGCGGGAGCGGGGAACAATGAGCAGTTCTTC. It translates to CASSFRAGAGNNEQFF.

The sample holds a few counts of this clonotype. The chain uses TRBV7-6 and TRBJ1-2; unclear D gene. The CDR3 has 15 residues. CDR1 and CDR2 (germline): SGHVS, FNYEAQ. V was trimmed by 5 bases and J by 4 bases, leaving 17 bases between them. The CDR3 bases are TGTGCCAGCAGCGCCGCCCAACCAGGCACCTATGGCTACACCTTC. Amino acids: CASSAAQPGTYGYTF.

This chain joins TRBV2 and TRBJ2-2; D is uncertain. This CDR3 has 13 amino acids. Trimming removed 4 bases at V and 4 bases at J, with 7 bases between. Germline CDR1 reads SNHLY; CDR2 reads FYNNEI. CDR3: CASSGLSTGELFF. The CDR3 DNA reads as TGTGCCAGCAGTGGACTGAGCACCGGGGAGCTGTTTTTT.

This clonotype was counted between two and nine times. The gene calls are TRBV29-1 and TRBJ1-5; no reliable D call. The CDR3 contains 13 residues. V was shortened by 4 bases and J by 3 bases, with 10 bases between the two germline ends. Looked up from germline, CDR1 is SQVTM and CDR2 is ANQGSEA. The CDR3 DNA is TGCAGCGTTGGTTACGGGTACAATCAGCCCCAGCATTTT. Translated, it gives CSVGYGYNQPQHF.